A single sample is the source of the 10 T cell receptor beta chains below, sequenced in a study of T cells in Graves' hyperthyroidism and ophthalmopathy. TCR beta CDR3 sequences were amplified from RNA transcripts. The study used the HTBI primer set for a first-round RT-PCR of the TCR CDR3. In TCRdb, the multiplex PCR reads were re-called with MiXCR into one record per CDR3 protein. In the table there are a few hundred thousand distinct CDR3 sequences, around 45% of which are singletons. The sequenced sample consisted of peripheral blood or thyroid tissue (not recorded which). These receptors all stem from a woman aged 18-29 years with Graves' hyperthyroidism.

V and J are TRBV7-2 and TRBJ2-2; D is ambiguous. The CDR3 sequence is 14 residues long. Germline loops: CDR1 SGHTA, CDR2 FQGNSA. The V end lost 1 base, the J end lost 1 base, and 4 bases lay between the germline ends. Here the CDR3 reads CASSLGWNTGELFF. The CDR3 nucleotides are TGTGCCAGCAGCTTAGGATGGAACACCGGGGAGCTGTTTTTT.

Ten or more counts support this clonotype. The chain employs TRBV4-1 and TRBJ2-7, with 10 positions matching TRBD2. J gave up 2 bases and V 3 bases, and 7 bases lay outside the gene matches. From germline, CDR1 is MGHRA and CDR2 YSYEKL. The CDR3 has 16 amino acids. The CDR3 DNA reads as TGCGCCAGCAGCCATGCAGCGGGAGGGCTAACCTACGAGCAGTACTTC. It encodes CASSHAAGGLTYEQYF.

This clonotype came up many times. The chain couples TRBV7-2 to TRBJ2-2; 15 positions match TRBD2. Germline CDR1 SGHTA, CDR2 FQGNSA. V shed 6 bases, J shed 5 bases, and the junction held 4 bases outside the gene matches. The CDR3 runs to 16 residues. The DNA of the CDR3 is TGTGCCAGCAGTCCCGGACTAGCGGGAGGGACCGGGGAGCTGTTTTTT. Protein sequence: CASSPGLAGGTGELFF. Combining the CDR3 with reference TRBV7-2 and TRBJ2-2 gives the whole variable domain GAGVSQSPSNKVTEKGKDVELRCDPISGHTALYWYRQSLGQGLEFLIYFQGNSAPDKSGLPSDRFSAERTGGSVSTLTIQRTQQEDSAVYLCASSPGLAGGTGELFFGEGSRLTVL.

This clonotype was seen repeatedly, ten times or more. The gene calls are TRBV7-9 and TRBJ2-2, with D maybe TRBD1 (6 bases). Per the germline V gene, CDR1 is SEHNR and CDR2 is FQNEAQ (reference sequence). This CDR3 region has 14 residues. With 3 bases removed from V and 8 bases from J, the gap between germline ends came to 13 bases. This CDR3 reads CASSLTGYAGELFF. DNA of the CDR3: TGTGCCAGCAGCTTGACAGGATACGCTGGGGAGCTGTTTTTT. Looking up the rest from reference TRBV7-9 and TRBJ2-2 gives the full variable domain: DTGVSQNPRHKITKRGQNVTFRCDPISEHNRLYWYRQTLGQGPEFLTYFQNEAQLEKSRLLSDRFSAERPKGSFSTLEIQRTEQGDSAMYLCASSLTGYAGELFFGEGSRLTVL.

This clonotype was seen ten or more times. The chain employs TRBV20-1 and TRBJ1-2; possible D gene TRBD1, 5 bases. The V end lost 5 bases, the J end lost 8 bases, and 15 bases lay between the germline ends. The V gene's germline CDR1 is DFQATT and CDR2 SNEGSKA (reference sequence). The length of the CDR3 is 12 residues. The CDR3 protein is CSAWDSPRGYTF. CDR3 DNA sequence: TGCAGTGCTTGGGACTCACCCCGGGGCTACACCTTC.

This clonotype was observed at least ten times. This rearrangement joins TRBV11-2 to TRBJ1-1; D not resolved. The V and J ends lost 3 bases and 4 bases respectively, with 12 bases between them. Germline-derived CDR1 and CDR2 are SGHAT and FQNNGV. The CDR3 spans 14 residues. CDR3 DNA sequence: TGTGCCAGCAGCTTTTCAGTGAGAGGCACTGAAGCTTTCTTT. This codes for CASSFSVRGTEAFF.

This clonotype occurred once. The chain uses TRBV6-4 and TRBJ1-2, with D unclear. CDR3 length equals 9 residues. With 2 bases removed from V and 12 bases from J, the gap between germline ends came to 4 bases. The germline gives CDR1 MRHNA, CDR2 SNTAGT. DNA for the CDR3: TGTGCCAGCAGTGACGGGAACACCTTC. Its protein is CASSDGNTF.

A note on this clonotype: Its ends do not fully match the called genes, so a read error is possible. The chain carries TRBV12-3 or TRBV12-4 and TRBJ2-7; D tentatively fits TRBD1 or TRBD2 (5 bases each). The CDR3 runs to 12 residues. The CDR3 loop reads CATSDTGGEQYF. CDR3 in DNA: TGTGCCACCAGTGATACTGGGGGCGAGCAGTACTTC.

The chain uses TRBV7-2 and TRBJ2-7; 7 bases are shared with TRBD2. Germline V CDR1 and CDR2: SGHTA, FQGNSA. This CDR3 is built from 15 residues. The V and J ends lost 1 base and 5 bases, in that order; junction bases with no gene match: 8. In nucleotides, the CDR3 is TGTGCCAGCAGCTTAGTGTGGGGGGGGAGGAACGAGCAGTACTTC. It specifies CASSLVWGGRNEQYF.

This clonotype was seen at least ten times. The V gene is TRBV20-1, the J gene TRBJ2-7; 8 nucleotides line up with TRBD2. The CDR3 extends over 15 amino acids. J gave up 4 bases and V 6 bases, and 14 bases lay outside the gene matches. Germline V lookup: CDR1 DFQATT, CDR2 SNEGSKA (reference sequence). The CDR3: CSATGGGALGYEQYF. In nucleotides, the CDR3 is TGCAGTGCCACCGGGGGGGGCGCCTTAGGATACGAGCAGTACTTC.